This T cell receptor (beta chain) was obtained from a study of T cell responses to AZD1222 COVID-19 vaccine. Study summary: Timing groups of about 4 and about 12 weeks for second doses were pooled.

The CDR3 length is 17 residues. Per germline, CDR1 SGDLS and CDR2 YYNGEE. Trimming cost V 4 bases and J 8 bases; bases outside gene matches: 10. Study-level results: Clonal diversity may have been underestimated, and the donors were mostly white British, with more females than males.

Data came from immunoSEQ multiplex PCR; TCRdb stores just in-frame clones and leaves some out. The sample carries about 140,000 clones, about nine tenths recorded once. This clone was picked up a small number of times. Its antigen is still unknown. This TCR came from an adult in good health. The sample in question was peripheral blood, obtained on day 0 of AZD1222 vaccination. The rearrangement joins TRBV9 to TRBJ2-2; TRBD2 matches 14 bases. The CDR3 sequence: CASSKSGTSGSNGELFF. For the CDR3, the DNA is TGTGCCAGCAGCAAGTCCGGGACTAGCGGGAGTAATGGGGAGCTGTTTTTT.